This T cell receptor beta chain was sequenced during a study of patients and donors after allogeneic stem cell transplantation. Using its own MiXCR run on the RT-PCR reads, TCRdb lists one record per CDR3 protein. Here the sample spans around 150,000 distinct CDR3 sequences, around 30% being singletons. The sequencing sample was made of blood, either unsorted or a sorted T cell fraction (not recorded which). The origin of this receptor is a human donor who was either an allogeneic HSCT recipient or a stem cell or donor lymphocyte infusion donor (not recorded which). It is not recorded whose cells these are; they may come from a transplant donor.

The CDR3 DNA is TGTGCCACCAGGGGGTGGGACTCCTACGAGCAGTACTTC. This translates into CATRGWDSYEQYF. The J gene is TRBJ2-7, the V gene TRBV24-1, with D unresolved. Germline V gene data show CDR1 as KGHDR and CDR2 as SFDVKD. This CDR3 contains 13 residues. V dropped 7 bases and J dropped 0 bases, with 9 bases sitting between them.